The 23 T cell receptor beta chains below come from one sample, sequenced in a study of cytomegalovirus exposure and HLA in healthy donors. 60 Vbeta and 13 Jbeta primers were used in PCR. Measured with immunoSEQ multiplex PCR; TCRdb has only the in-frame clones, and not every one. The table lists 130,000 or so clones, around 74% of them singletons. Sequencing was carried out using PBMCs. These receptors were obtained from a man aged 35-49 years in good health and CMV-seropositive.

V usage is TRBV12-1 and J usage is TRBJ2-7; the table's D gene call, TRBD2, was not cross checked with the DNA. TRBV12-1 is a pseudogene. CDR3 length: 15 amino acids. As DNA, the CDR3 is TGTGCCAGCAGCTTTGATGGCGGGGGGGCCCACGAGCAGTACTTC. This gives the protein CASSFDGGGAHEQYF.

This sequence joins TRBV28 and TRBJ2-7, with TRBD1 matching 11 bases. Losses at the gene ends were 6 bases for V and 0 bases for J; bases not matched to a gene: 4. The V gene's germline CDR1 is MDHEN and CDR2 SYDVKM. The CDR3 sequence is 15 residues long. The CDR3: CASSKGTGGSYEQYF. The CDR3 DNA is TGTGCCAGCAGCAAGGGGACAGGGGGCTCCTACGAGCAGTACTTC. The full variable domain, rest sourced from reference TRBV28 and TRBJ2-7, is DVKVTQSSRYLVKRTGEKVFLECVQDMDHENMFWYRQDPGLGLRLIYFSYDVKMKEKGDIPEGYSVSREKKERFSLILESASTNQTSMYLCASSKGTGGSYEQYFGPGTRLTVT.

J is TRBJ2-2 and V is TRBV28; the D is unclear. Between the trimmed V and J ends, which lost 7 bases and 0 bases, there was a span of 12 bases. Germline values: CDR1 MDHEN, CDR2 SYDVKM. The CDR3 totals 15 residues. CDR3 protein: CASIKWAANTGELFF. Written as DNA, the CDR3 is TGTGCCAGCATCAAATGGGCAGCGAACACCGGGGAGCTGTTTTTT.

The genes are TRBV27 and TRBJ1-1, with D possibly TRBD1 on 5 matching bases. This CDR3 is 14 amino acids long. V lost 6 bases to trimming and J lost 2 bases, with 13 bases between them. Germline loops: CDR1 MNHEY, CDR2 SMNVEV (reference sequence). CDR3 region: CASSRYGGNTEAFF. In nucleotides, the CDR3 is TGTGCCAGCAGCCGCTACGGGGGAAACACTGAAGCTTTCTTT.

This clone has just a few counts. The gene calls are TRBV25-1 and TRBJ2-5, with 13 bases fitting TRBD2. J was trimmed by 4 bases and V by 6 bases; bases with no gene match: 5. This CDR3 has 15 amino acids. CDR1 and CDR2 from the germline V gene are MGHDK and SYGVNS. The CDR3 is CASRLTSGRSETQYF. The CDR3 nucleotides are TGTGCCAGCAGGTTGACTAGCGGGAGGTCAGAGACCCAGTACTTC.

The CDR3 DNA reads as TGCAGTGCTGCTCATAGCGAGCAGTACTTC. Encoded protein: CSAAHSEQYF. The genes are TRBV20-1 and TRBJ2-7, with D hard to call. This CDR3 is built from 10 residues. Germline V gives CDR1 DFQATT, CDR2 SNEGSKA (reference sequence). With 5 bases removed from V and 6 bases from J, the gap between germline ends came to 8 bases.

This clone was seen only a few times. This chain links TRBV5-4 with TRBJ1-1, with 8 bases fitting TRBD1. The CDR3 is 15 residues long. Looked up from germline, CDR1 is SGHNT and CDR2 is YYREEE (reference sequence). V lost 4 bases and J lost 0; bases outside the gene matches: 5. CDR3 sequence (DNA): TGTGCCAGCAGCGCCGGGACAGGCTTGAACACTGAAGCTTTCTTT. It is translated as CASSAGTGLNTEAFF.

The chain links TRBV29-1 to TRBJ2-1, with TRBD1 as a possible D gene (6 bases). Looked up from germline, CDR1 is SQVTM and CDR2 is ANQGSEA. The CDR3 has 13 residues. V dropped 5 bases and J dropped 1 base, with 9 bases sitting between them. The CDR3 DNA reads as TGCAGCGTTAGAGGGGGTTCCTACAATGAGCAGTTCTTC. Its protein product is CSVRGGSYNEQFF.

The V and J genes are TRBV2 and TRBJ2-2; 7 bases align to TRBD1. Unmatched junction bases numbered 0, after V lost 3 bases and J lost 5 bases. Germline V gives CDR1 SNHLY, CDR2 FYNNEI. This CDR3 comprises 13 residues. The CDR3, as DNA: TGTGCCAGCAGTGAGACAGGGACCGGGGAGCTGTTTTTT. This gives the protein CASSETGTGELFF.

The V and J genes are TRBV9 and TRBJ2-7, with 7 bases identical to TRBD1. The CDR3 loop spans 14 amino acids. Unmatched junction bases numbered 5, after V lost 3 bases and J lost 2 bases. Per germline, CDR1 SGDLS and CDR2 YYNGEE. CDR3 nucleotides: TGTGCCAGCAGCGCACAGGGGTTTACCTACGAGCAGTACTTC. It specifies CASSAQGFTYEQYF.

This rearrangement joins TRBV11-2 to TRBJ2-5; 7 bases map to TRBD1. The CDR3 runs to 15 residues. The germline V gene has CDR1 SGHAT and CDR2 FQNNGV. V gave up 6 bases and J gave up 6 bases; unmatched junction bases: 13. The CDR3 nucleotides read TGTGCCAGCAGGCCCGGGACAGCCATCTGGAAGACCCAGTACTTC. It translates to CASRPGTAIWKTQYF.

The V and J genes are TRBV30 and TRBJ2-5; 11 bases align to TRBD2. CDR1 and CDR2 from the germline V gene are GTSNPN and SVGIG (reference sequence). Germline trimming cut 0 bases from V and 4 bases from J; bases unmatched to any gene: 16. The CDR3 is 19 amino acids. CDR3 DNA: TGTGCCTGGAGTGTCCGGACTAGCGGGTGGAGAGAGGTTAGAGAGACCCAGTACTTC. It codes for CAWSVRTSGWREVRETQYF.

V usage is TRBV11-2 and J usage is TRBJ2-5, with D possibly being TRBD2 (6 bases). This CDR3 contains 16 residues. V lost 1 base to trimming and J lost 5 bases, with 17 bases between them. The germline V gene encodes CDR1 SGHAT and CDR2 FQNNGV. CDR3 protein: CASSLGGEIQKETQYF. CDR3 coding DNA: TGTGCCAGCAGCTTAGGGGGGGAGATACAGAAGGAGACCCAGTACTTC.

The gene calls are TRBV2 and TRBJ1-1, with D hard to call. Germline V CDR1 and CDR2: SNHLY, FYNNEI. V was pared by 4 bases and J by 3 bases, with 9 bases between. The CDR3 is made up of 13 amino acids. The CDR3 here is CASSVQVDTEAFF. The CDR3 DNA is TGTGCCAGCAGTGTGCAGGTTGACACTGAAGCTTTCTTT.

J is TRBJ2-1 and V is TRBV11-3; TRBD2 matches at 8 bases. Germline CDR1 reads SGHNT; CDR2 reads YENEEA. This CDR3 is 14 amino acids long. With V trimmed by 4 bases and J by 3 bases, 2 bases remained unmatched. The CDR3 reads CASSSGGIYNEQFF. The CDR3 nucleotides are TGTGCCAGCAGCTCGGGAGGGATCTACAATGAGCAGTTCTTC.

This clone came up a few times. V and J are TRBV5-1 and TRBJ2-1, with D uncertain. Trimming left V 0 bases short and J 8 bases short, with 18 bases between. The germline CDR1 and CDR2 sequences are SGHRS and YFSETQ. The CDR3 loop spans 16 amino acids. The CDR3 DNA reads as TGCGCCAGCAGCTTGGAGGTCCCGGCGGAGTGGCATGAGCAGTTCTTC. Translated, it gives CASSLEVPAEWHEQFF.

This chain uses TRBV28 with TRBJ2-1; D not certain. The CDR3 totals 13 residues. Germline assignment: CDR1 MDHEN and CDR2 SYDVKM. The V end was cut by 11 bases, the J end by 4 bases, with 15 bases between. The chain's CDR3 is CADSRGEYNEQFF. Here the CDR3 DNA reads TGTGCCGATTCCCGCGGAGAGTACAATGAGCAGTTCTTC.

This clone was seen only a few times. The genes are TRBV30 and TRBJ1-5; D is possibly TRBD1 (6 bases). Germline CDR1 reads GTSNPN; CDR2 reads SVGIG (reference sequence). V shed 5 bases and J shed 1 base, with 6 bases lying between them. This CDR3 comprises 12 residues. CDR3 sequence (DNA): TGTGCCTGGGGGGGCAGCAATCAGCCCCAGCATTTT. This codes for CAWGGSNQPQHF.

The CDR3 DNA sequence: TGTGCCAGTAGTACCGGACAGCTGAACACCGGGGAGCTGTTTTTT. Translation gives CASSTGQLNTGELFF. The J gene is TRBJ2-2, the V gene TRBV19, with a weak D call TRBD1 (6 bases). The CDR3 runs to 15 residues. Per the germline V gene, CDR1 is LNHDA and CDR2 is SQIVND (reference sequence). V shed 4 bases and J shed 1 base, with 10 bases lying between them.

A note on this clone: The sample has other DNA sequences that encode this CDR3 too. The rearrangement uses TRBV27 and TRBJ2-1; 10 bases match TRBD1. The CDR3 totals 16 residues. From germline, CDR1 is MNHEY and CDR2 SMNVEV (reference sequence). Unmatched junction bases numbered 5, after V lost 3 bases and J lost 3 bases. Written as DNA, the CDR3 is TGTGCCAGCAGTTTGGGCGGGACAGGGGTCTACAATGAGCAGTTCTTC. Translated: CASSLGGTGVYNEQFF.

V is TRBV5-5 and J is TRBJ1-4; D might be TRBD1 (5 bases). Trimming removed 4 bases at V and 0 bases at J, with 10 bases between. Germline V gene lookup returns CDR1 SGHKS and CDR2 YYEKEE (reference sequence). This CDR3 has 15 amino acids. The CDR3 here is CASSPRQTTNEKLFF. The CDR3 DNA is TGTGCCAGCAGCCCACGACAGACAACTAATGAAAAACTGTTTTTT.

The rearrangement links TRBV28 to TRBJ2-1; TRBD1 matches at 10 bases. The CDR3 length is 16 residues. Germline loops: CDR1 MDHEN, CDR2 SYDVKM. The junction had 7 bases not matched to a gene; V was cut back by 4 bases and J by 4 bases. CDR3 bases: TGTGCCAGCAGTTCACCGGGACAGGGGACATACAATGAGCAGTTCTTC. This gives the protein CASSSPGQGTYNEQFF.

This chain connects TRBV9 to TRBJ1-3; D is possibly TRBD1 (5 bases). From germline, CDR1 is SGDLS and CDR2 YYNGEE. CDR3 length: 13 amino acids. V was trimmed by 3 bases and J by 1 base, leaving 5 bases between them. CDR3 sequence reads: CASSEGSGNTIYF. CDR3 coding DNA: TGTGCCAGCAGCGAGGGGTCTGGAAACACCATATATTTT.